This T cell receptor (beta chain) was identified in a study of blood T cell repertoires in COVID-19. Study summary: Sites in the United States, Italy and Spain provided acute and convalescent COVID-19 samples. PBMCs, B-cell-depleted T cells, or T cells provided the cDNA or gDNA that made up the material.

Authors' data handling: By means of reference gene primer amplification, nucleated cell counts were estimated. Clones were sequenced by immunoSEQ multiplex PCR, and TCRdb holds only the in-frame ones, with some missing. The V and J calls and clone size come from that table; D and trimming were worked out from the DNA. There are some 370,000 clones in the sample; nearly 90% occur only once, and 6.5% lies in the top ten. Germline-derived CDR1 and CDR2 are SGDLS and YYNGEE. Deletions cut 0 bases from V and 0 bases from J, with 7 bases between. The CDR3 is 14 residues long. This sequence joins TRBV9 and TRBJ2-7; unclear D gene. What was sequenced was peripheral blood. This TCR was sampled from a man between 18 and 29 years old with active or convalescent COVID-19. The CDR3 region has the DNA TGTGCCAGCAGCGTAGAAGTGAGCTCCTACGAGCAGTACTTC. Its translation: CASSVEVSSYEQYF.